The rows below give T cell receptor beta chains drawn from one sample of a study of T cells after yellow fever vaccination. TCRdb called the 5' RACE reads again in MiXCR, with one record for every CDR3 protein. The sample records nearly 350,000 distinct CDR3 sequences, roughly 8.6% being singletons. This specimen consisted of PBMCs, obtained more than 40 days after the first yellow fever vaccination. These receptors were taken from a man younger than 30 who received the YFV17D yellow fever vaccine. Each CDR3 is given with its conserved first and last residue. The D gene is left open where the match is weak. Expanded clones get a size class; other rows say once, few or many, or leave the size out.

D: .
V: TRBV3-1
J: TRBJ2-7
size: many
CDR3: CASSQDRAPEQQYF
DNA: TGTGCCAGCAGCCAGGACCGGGCCCCTGAGCAGCAGTACTTC

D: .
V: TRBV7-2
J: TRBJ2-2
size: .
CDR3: CASSFRPAGELFF
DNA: TGTGCCAGCAGCTTCCGCCCCGCCGGGGAGCTGTTTTTT

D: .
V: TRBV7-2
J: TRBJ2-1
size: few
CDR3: CATPNEGGRYNEQFF
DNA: TGTGCCACTCCCAACGAGGGGGGGCGGTACAATGAGCAGTTCTTC

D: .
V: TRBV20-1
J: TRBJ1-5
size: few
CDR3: CSAAPGGPQPQHF
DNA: TGCAGTGCTGCCCCCGGGGGCCCTCAGCCCCAGCATTTT

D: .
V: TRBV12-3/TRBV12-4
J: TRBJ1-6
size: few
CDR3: CASSNTASSYNSPLHF
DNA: TGTGCCAGCAGCAATACAGCCAGCTCCTATAATTCACCCCTCCACTTT

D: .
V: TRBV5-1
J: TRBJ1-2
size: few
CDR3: CASSLGGYYGYTF
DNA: TGCGCCAGCAGCTTGGGAGGATACTATGGCTACACCTTC

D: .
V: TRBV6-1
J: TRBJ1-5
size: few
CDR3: CASSEGGGGGRPQHF
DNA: TGTGCCAGCAGTGAAGGGGGGGGTGGGGGCCGGCCCCAGCATTTT

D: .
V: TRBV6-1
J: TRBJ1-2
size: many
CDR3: CASSLPNYGYTF
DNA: TGTGCCAGCAGTTTACCCAACTATGGCTACACCTTC

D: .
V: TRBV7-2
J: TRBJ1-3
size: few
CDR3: CASREGVSGNTIYF
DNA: TGTGCCAGCAGGGAGGGGGTTTCAGGAAACACCATATATTTT

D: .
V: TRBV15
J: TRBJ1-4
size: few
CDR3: CATSRGPNEKLFF
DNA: TGTGCCACCAGCAGGGGACCAAATGAAAAACTGTTTTTT

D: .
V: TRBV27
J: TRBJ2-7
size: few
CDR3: CASGRSEQYF
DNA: TGTGCCAGCGGCCGTTCTGAGCAGTACTTC

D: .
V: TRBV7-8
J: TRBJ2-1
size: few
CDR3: CASSLKEQFF
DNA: TGTGCCAGCAGCCTGAAAGAGCAGTTCTTC

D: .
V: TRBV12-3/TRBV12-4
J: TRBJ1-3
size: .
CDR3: CASSFADSRGNTIYF
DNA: TGTGCCAGCAGTTTCGCTGACAGTAGAGGAAACACCATATATTTT

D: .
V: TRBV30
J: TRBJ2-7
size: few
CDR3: CAWSPDSYEQYF
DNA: TGTGCCTGGAGCCCGGACAGCTACGAGCAGTACTTC

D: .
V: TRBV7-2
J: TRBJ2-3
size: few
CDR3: CASSQAVRGTDTQYF
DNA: TGTGCCAGCAGCCAAGCTGTGCGGGGTACAGATACGCAGTATTTT

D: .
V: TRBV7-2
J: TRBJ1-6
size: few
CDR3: CASSLAKRALHF
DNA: TGTGCCAGCAGCTTAGCGAAGAGGGCCCTCCACTTT

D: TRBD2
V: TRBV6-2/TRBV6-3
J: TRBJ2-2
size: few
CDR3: CASSRLALLNTGELFF
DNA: TGTGCCAGCAGTCGACTAGCCTTACTTAACACCGGGGAGCTGTTTTTT

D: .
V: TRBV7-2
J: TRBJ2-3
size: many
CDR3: CASSPGTGDTQYF
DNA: TGTGCCAGCAGCCCCGGAACCGGGGATACGCAGTATTTT

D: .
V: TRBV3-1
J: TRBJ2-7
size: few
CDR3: CASSQGKLWGDEQYF
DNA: TGTGCCAGCAGCCAAGGAAAGTTGTGGGGCGACGAGCAGTACTTC

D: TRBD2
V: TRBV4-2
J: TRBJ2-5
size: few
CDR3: CASSQDSAGGRETQYF
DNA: TGTGCCAGCAGCCAAGATAGCGCGGGGGGGAGGGAGACCCAGTACTTC

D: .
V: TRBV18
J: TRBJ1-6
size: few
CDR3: CASSPTSQGENSPLHF
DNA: TGTGCCAGCTCACCAACCTCCCAGGGAGAAAATTCACCCCTCCACTTT

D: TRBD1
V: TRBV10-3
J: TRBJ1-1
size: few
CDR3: CAISESTGRWVNTEAFF
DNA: TGTGCCATCAGTGAGTCGACAGGGCGGTGGGTGAACACTGAAGCTTTCTTT

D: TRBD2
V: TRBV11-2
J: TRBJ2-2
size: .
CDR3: CASSPLPGGAGNTGELFF
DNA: TGTGCCAGCAGCCCCCTTCCGGGGGGGGCCGGGAACACCGGGGAGCTGTTTTTT

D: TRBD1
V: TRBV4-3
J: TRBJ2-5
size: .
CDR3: CASSQGGGFVETQYF
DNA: TGCGCCAGCAGCCAAGGAGGGGGCTTCGTGGAGACCCAGTACTTC

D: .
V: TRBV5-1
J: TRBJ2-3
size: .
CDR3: CASTDTQYF
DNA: TGCGCCAGCACAGATACGCAGTATTTT

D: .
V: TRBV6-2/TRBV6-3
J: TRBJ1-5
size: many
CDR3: CASSYQYSNQPQHF
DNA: TGTGCCAGCAGTTACCAGTATAGCAATCAGCCCCAGCATTTT

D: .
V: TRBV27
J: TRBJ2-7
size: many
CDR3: CASSPTQVSYEQYF
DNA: TGTGCCAGCAGTCCCACACAGGTCTCCTACGAGCAGTACTTC

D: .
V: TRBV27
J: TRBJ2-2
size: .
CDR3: CASSLATNTGELFF
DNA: TGTGCCAGCAGTTTAGCAACCAACACCGGGGAGCTGTTTTTT

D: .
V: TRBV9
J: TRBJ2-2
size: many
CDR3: CASSLQSVRAGELFF
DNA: TGTGCCAGCAGTTTGCAATCCGTGCGGGCCGGGGAGCTGTTTTTT

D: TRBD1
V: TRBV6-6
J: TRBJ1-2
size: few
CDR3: CASRGQDYGYTF
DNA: TGTGCCAGCAGAGGACAGGATTATGGCTACACCTTC

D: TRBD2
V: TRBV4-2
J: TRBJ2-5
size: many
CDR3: CASSQELAGGVEETQYF
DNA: TGTGCCAGCAGCCAAGAACTAGCGGGGGGAGTTGAAGAGACCCAGTACTTC

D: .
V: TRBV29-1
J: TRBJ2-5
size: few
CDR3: CSVVPGVETQYF
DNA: TGCAGCGTTGTGCCGGGGGTCGAGACCCAGTACTTC

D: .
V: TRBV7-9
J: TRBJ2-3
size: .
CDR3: CASSSTGPSQYF
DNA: TGTGCCAGCAGCTCGACCGGTCCATCACAGTATTTT

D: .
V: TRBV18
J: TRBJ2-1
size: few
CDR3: CASSSQEVEQFF
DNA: TGTGCCAGCTCATCCCAGGAGGTTGAGCAGTTCTTC

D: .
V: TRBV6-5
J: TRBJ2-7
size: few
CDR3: CASIKGYEQYF
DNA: TGTGCCAGCATAAAGGGATACGAGCAGTACTTC

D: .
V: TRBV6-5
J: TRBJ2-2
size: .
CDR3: CASSPGGGELFF
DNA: TGTGCCAGCAGCCCGGGCGGCGGGGAGCTGTTTTTT

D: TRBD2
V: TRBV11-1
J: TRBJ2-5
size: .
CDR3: CASSRELAGALQETQYF
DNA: TGTGCCAGCAGTAGGGAACTAGCGGGGGCCCTCCAAGAGACCCAGTACTTC

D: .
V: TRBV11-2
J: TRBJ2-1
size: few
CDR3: CASSRNSLDRTTDNEQFF
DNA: TGTGCCAGCAGCCGCAACTCACTCGACAGGACTACTGACAATGAGCAGTTCTTC

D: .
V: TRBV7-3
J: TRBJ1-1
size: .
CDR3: CASSLRRGGNTEAFF
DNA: TGTGCCAGCAGCTTAAGGCGGGGTGGGAACACTGAAGCTTTCTTT

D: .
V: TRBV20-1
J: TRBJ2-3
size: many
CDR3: CSARDSSGTQYF
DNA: TGCAGTGCTAGAGACTCCTCGGGGACGCAGTATTTT

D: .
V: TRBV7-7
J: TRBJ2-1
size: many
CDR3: CASSFRPNNEQFF
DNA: TGTGCTAGCAGCTTCCGACCAAACAATGAGCAGTTCTTC

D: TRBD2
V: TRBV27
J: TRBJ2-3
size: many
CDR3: CASRISGASTDTQYF
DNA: TGTGCCAGCAGGATTAGCGGGGCTAGCACAGATACGCAGTATTTT

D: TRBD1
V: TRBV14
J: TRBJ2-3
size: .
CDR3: CASSQGWDSTLSTDTQYF
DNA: TGTGCCAGCAGCCAAGGTTGGGACAGTACCTTGAGCACAGATACGCAGTATTTT

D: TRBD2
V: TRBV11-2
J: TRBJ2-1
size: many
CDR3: CASSFGLADYNEQFF
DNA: TGTGCCAGCAGCTTCGGACTAGCGGACTACAATGAGCAGTTCTTC

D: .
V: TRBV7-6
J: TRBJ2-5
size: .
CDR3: CASSLYIGETQYF
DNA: TGTGCCAGCAGCCTCTATATCGGTGAGACCCAGTACTTC

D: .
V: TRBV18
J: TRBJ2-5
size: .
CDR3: CASSSGTTTYPYQETQYF
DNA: TGTGCCAGCTCATCCGGGACCACTACCTACCCTTACCAAGAGACCCAGTACTTC

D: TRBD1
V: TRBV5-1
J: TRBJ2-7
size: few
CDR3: CASRAGTGHYEQYF
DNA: TGCGCCAGTAGAGCCGGGACAGGGCACTACGAGCAGTACTTC

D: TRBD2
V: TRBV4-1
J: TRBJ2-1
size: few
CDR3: CASSQDGGGAREQFF
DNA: TGCGCCAGCAGCCAAGATGGCGGGGGGGCCCGAGAGCAGTTCTTC

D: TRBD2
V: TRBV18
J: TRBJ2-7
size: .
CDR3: CASSPFVRGDGGQYF
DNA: TGTGCCAGCTCACCATTCGTACGGGGGGATGGTGGGCAGTACTTC

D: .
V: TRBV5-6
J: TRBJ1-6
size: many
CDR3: CASSLGIGPLHF
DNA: TGTGCCAGCAGCTTGGGTATCGGGCCCCTCCACTTT

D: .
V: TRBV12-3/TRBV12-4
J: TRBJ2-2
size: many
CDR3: CASRPGPNTGELFF
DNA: TGTGCCAGCAGACCGGGACCGAACACCGGGGAGCTGTTTTTT

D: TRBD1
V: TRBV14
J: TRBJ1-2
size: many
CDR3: CASSDRGSYGYTF
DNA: TGTGCCAGCAGCGACAGGGGTAGCTATGGCTACACCTTC

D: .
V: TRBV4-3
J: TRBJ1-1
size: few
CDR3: CASSRRETNTEAFF
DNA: TGCGCCAGCAGCCGCAGGGAGACGAACACTGAAGCTTTCTTT

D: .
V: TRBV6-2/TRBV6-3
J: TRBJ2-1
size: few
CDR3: CASRDRSEGGSYNEQFF
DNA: TGTGCCAGCAGGGACAGGTCCGAGGGGGGCTCCTACAATGAGCAGTTCTTC

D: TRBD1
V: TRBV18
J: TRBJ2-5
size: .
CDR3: CASSPRDRMGETQYF
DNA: TGTGCCAGCTCACCCCGGGACAGAATGGGTGAGACCCAGTACTTC

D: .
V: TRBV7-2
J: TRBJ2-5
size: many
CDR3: CASSPPAGRETQYF
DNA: TGTGCCAGCAGCCCCCCCGCGGGGCGAGAGACCCAGTACTTC

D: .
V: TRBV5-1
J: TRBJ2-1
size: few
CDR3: CASSMGAVYNEQFF
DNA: TGCGCCAGCAGCATGGGGGCCGTATACAATGAGCAGTTCTTC